One and the same sample provided the 12 T cell receptor beta chains below, sequenced in a study of blood T cell repertoires in COVID-19. The data were produced by immunoSEQ multiplex PCR, yet TCRdb's version contains in-frame clones alone and is incomplete. The sample records approximately 670,000 clones, approximately 90% being singletons. The sequenced sample was peripheral blood. These receptors all come from a young woman with acute or convalescent COVID-19.

This clone came up once. CDR3 loop: CASSPRRAEQYF. The CDR3 DNA follows: TGTGCCAGCAGCCCCCGGCGGGCCGAGCAGTACTTC. The chain uses TRBV3-1 (or the pseudogene TRBV3-2) and TRBJ2-7; D may be TRBD2 (5 bases). Germline V gene data show CDR1 as LGHDT and CDR2 as YNNKEL (reference sequence). Trimming shortened V by 4 bases and J by 6 bases, and 10 bases separated the two germline ends. The CDR3 spans 12 residues.

The rearrangement uses TRBV6-2 or TRBV6-3 and TRBJ1-1, with TRBD1 matching 7 bases. V shed 5 bases, J shed 0 bases, and the junction held 6 bases outside the gene matches. Per germline, CDR1 MNHEY and CDR2 SVGEGT. The CDR3 sequence is 15 residues long. CDR3 coding DNA: TGTGCCAGCAGTGGGACAGACCACATGAACACTGAAGCTTTCTTT. As protein: CASSGTDHMNTEAFF.

This sequence joins TRBV24-1 and TRBJ1-1; a possible D gene is TRBD1 (5 bases). V was clipped by 9 bases and J by 8 bases, with 12 bases between them. The CDR3 consists of 11 residues. CDR1 KGHDR and CDR2 SFDVKD come from the germline V gene. CDR3 in DNA: TGTGCCACCGGAAGGGGAGGCGAAGCTTTCTTT. Translated, it gives CATGRGGEAFF.

The V gene is TRBV6-6, the J gene TRBJ2-3; 11 bases are shared with TRBD2. J was trimmed by 2 bases and V by 6 bases; bases with no gene match: 13. Germline V lookup: CDR1 MNHNY, CDR2 SVGAGI (reference sequence). The CDR3 covers 18 residues. Written as DNA, the CDR3 is TGTGCCAGCAGCCGATCAAAATCTAGCGGGGGGTACACAGATACGCAGTATTTT. Translating it yields CASSRSKSSGGYTDTQYF.

The J gene is TRBJ1-1, the V gene TRBV6-5; D is unclear. With 4 bases removed from V and 0 bases from J, the gap between germline ends came to 6 bases. CDR3 length: 13 residues. Germline V gene data show CDR1 as MNHEY and CDR2 as SVGAGI. CDR3 sequence reads: CASSSLMNTEAFF. CDR3 nucleotide sequence: TGTGCCAGCAGTTCTCTTATGAACACTGAAGCTTTCTTT.

V and J are TRBV6-2 or TRBV6-3 and TRBJ1-5; D is undetermined. CDR3 size: 15 residues. Deletions cut 5 bases from V and 0 bases from J, with 11 bases between. Germline CDR1 MNHEY, CDR2 SVGEGT. The DNA for the CDR3 is TGTGCCAGCAGTACGGGTGAAACTAGCAATCAGCCCCAGCATTTT. Translated: CASSTGETSNQPQHF.

The chain couples TRBV7-9 to TRBJ2-7, with D tentatively TRBD1 (7 bases). Trimming stripped 7 bases from V and 1 base from J, with 14 bases between. Germline V gene lookup returns CDR1 SEHNR and CDR2 FQNEAQ (reference sequence). This CDR3 is built from 14 residues. This chain's CDR3 is CASTRTGGSYEQYF. CDR3 in DNA: TGTGCCAGCACGCGGACAGGAGGGTCCTACGAGCAGTACTTC.

V usage is TRBV7-8 and J usage is TRBJ2-1; D call uncertain. This CDR3 is built from 16 residues. V lost 6 bases and J 4 bases, leaving 19 bases between the germline ends. Germline CDR1 is SGHVS and CDR2 is FQNEAQ. The CDR3 region is CASSWSGLTFYNEQFF. The CDR3 coding sequence is TGTGCCAGCAGTTGGTCGGGTCTCACTTTTTACAATGAGCAGTTCTTC.

This clone has only one observation. The V call is TRBV11-2, the J call TRBJ2-7, with a possible D match to TRBD2 (7 bases). The CDR3 consists of 16 residues. With 5 bases removed from V and 1 base from J, the gap between germline ends came to 18 bases. CDR1 SGHAT and CDR2 FQNNGV come from the germline V gene. Written as DNA, the CDR3 is TGTGCCAGCAGCACGCCTTGGGGGGGCGCTTCCTACGAGCAGTACTTC. This codes for CASSTPWGGASYEQYF.

The chain joins TRBV21-1 to TRBJ2-3; TRBD2, the table's D call, was not compared with the DNA. TRBV21-1 is flagged as a pseudogene. This CDR3 spans 18 amino acids. CDR3 residues: CASSNGMTRKDRTDTQYF. CDR3 sequence (DNA): TGTGCCAGCAGCAATGGGATGACTAGAAAAGATCGCACAGATACGCAGTATTTT.

Details on this clone: Likely a read error: the CDR3 ends without its conserved phenylalanine or tryptophan. The DNA is omitted, as the CDR3 cannot be located on it reliably, and the CDR3 follows TCRdb's listing. The J gene is TRBJ2-4, the V gene TRBV6-5; the listed D gene, TRBD1, was not tested against the DNA. Looked up from germline, CDR1 is MNHEY and CDR2 is SVGAGI. Inclusive of both ends, the CDR3 amounts to 12 amino acids. The CDR3 sequence is CASGDRGTPLTL.

The chain combines TRBV10-3 with TRBJ1-1, with 7 bases identical to TRBD1. The germline gives CDR1 ENHRY, CDR2 SYGVKD. CDR3 size: 14 residues. The V segment lost 6 bases and the J segment 3 bases; nucleotides outside the gene matches: 7. The CDR3 bases are TGTGCCATCAGGCAAGGGGGCTTCGACACTGAAGCTTTCTTT. Its translation: CAIRQGGFDTEAFF.